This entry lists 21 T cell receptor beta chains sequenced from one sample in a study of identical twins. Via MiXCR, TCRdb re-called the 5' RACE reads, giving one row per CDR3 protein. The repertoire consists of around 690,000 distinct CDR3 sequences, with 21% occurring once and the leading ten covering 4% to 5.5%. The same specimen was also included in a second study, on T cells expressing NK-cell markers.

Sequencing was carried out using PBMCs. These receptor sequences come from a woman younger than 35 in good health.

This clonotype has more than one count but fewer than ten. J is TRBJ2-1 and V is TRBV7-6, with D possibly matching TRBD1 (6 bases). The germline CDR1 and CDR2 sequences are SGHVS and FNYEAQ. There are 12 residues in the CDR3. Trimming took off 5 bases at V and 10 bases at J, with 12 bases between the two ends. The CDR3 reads CASSRAGTEQFF. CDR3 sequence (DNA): TGTGCCAGCAGCCGAGCCGGGACAGAGCAGTTCTTC.

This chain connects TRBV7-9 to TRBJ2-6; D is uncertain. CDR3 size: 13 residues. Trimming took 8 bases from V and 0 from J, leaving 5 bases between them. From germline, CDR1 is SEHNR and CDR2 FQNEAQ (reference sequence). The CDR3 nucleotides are TGTGCCAGCGCCCTCTCTGGGGCCAACGTCCTGACTTTC. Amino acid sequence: CASALSGANVLTF.

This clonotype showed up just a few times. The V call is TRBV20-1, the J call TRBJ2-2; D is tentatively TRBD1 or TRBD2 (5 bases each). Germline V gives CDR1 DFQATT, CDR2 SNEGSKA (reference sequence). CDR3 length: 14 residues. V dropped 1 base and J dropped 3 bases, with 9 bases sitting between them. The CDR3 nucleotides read TGCAGTGCTAGAGCGGGGCGGTACACCGGGGAGCTGTTTTTT. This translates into CSARAGRYTGELFF.

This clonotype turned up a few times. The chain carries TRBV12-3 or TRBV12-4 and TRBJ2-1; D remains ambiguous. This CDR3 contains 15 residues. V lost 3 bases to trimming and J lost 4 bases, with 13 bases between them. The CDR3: CASSFRLSKYNEQFF. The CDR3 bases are TGTGCCAGCAGTTTTAGGCTCTCCAAATACAATGAGCAGTTCTTC.

CDR3 protein: CASSYRLAGGNTGELFF. DNA for the CDR3: TGTGCCAGCAGTTACCGGTTAGCGGGAGGGAACACCGGGGAGCTGTTTTTT. This chain joins TRBV6-5 and TRBJ2-2; 10 bases are shared with TRBD2. Germline V gene sequence: CDR1 MNHEY, CDR2 SVGAGI. With 2 bases clipped from V and 1 base from J, the junction kept 4 bases outside the gene matches. CDR3 length: 17 amino acids.

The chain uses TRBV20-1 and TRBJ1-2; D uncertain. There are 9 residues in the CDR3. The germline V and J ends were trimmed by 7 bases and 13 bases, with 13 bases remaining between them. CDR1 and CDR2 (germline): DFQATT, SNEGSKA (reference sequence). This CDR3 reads CSVPGISTF. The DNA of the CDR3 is TGCAGTGTCCCAGGTATAAGCACCTTC.

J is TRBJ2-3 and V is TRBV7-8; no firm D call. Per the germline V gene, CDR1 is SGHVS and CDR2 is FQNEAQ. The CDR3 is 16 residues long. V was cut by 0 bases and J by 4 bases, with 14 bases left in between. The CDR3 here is CASSLAAYGQADTQYF. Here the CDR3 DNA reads TGTGCCAGCAGCTTAGCGGCCTATGGTCAGGCAGATACGCAGTATTTT.

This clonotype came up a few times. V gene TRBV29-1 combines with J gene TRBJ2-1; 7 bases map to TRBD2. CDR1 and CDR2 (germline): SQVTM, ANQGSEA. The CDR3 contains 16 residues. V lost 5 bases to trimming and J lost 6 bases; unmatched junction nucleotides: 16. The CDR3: CSVSSGGLGRPNEQFF. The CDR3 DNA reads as TGCAGCGTTTCCTCCGGCGGCCTCGGGAGGCCCAATGAGCAGTTCTTC.

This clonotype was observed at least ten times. The CDR3 here is CASSMRSVLGETQYF. The DNA of the CDR3 is TGTGCCAGCAGTATGCGGTCTGTCCTCGGAGAGACCCAGTACTTC. The V call is TRBV12-3 or TRBV12-4, the J call TRBJ2-5; D unresolved. Trimming shortened V by 5 bases and J by 4 bases, and 17 bases separated the two germline ends. The CDR3 has 15 residues.

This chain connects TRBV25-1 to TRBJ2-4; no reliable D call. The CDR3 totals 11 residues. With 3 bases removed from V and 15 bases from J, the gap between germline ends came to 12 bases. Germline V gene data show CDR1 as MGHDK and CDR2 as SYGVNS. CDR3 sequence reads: CASSDGLALYF. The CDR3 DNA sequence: TGTGCCAGCAGTGATGGATTGGCTTTGTACTTC. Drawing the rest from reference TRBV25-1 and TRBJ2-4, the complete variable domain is EADIYQTPRYLVIGTGKKITLECSQTMGHDKMYWYQQDPGMELHLIHYSYGVNSTEKGDLSSESTVSRIRTEHFPLTLESARPSHTSQYLCASSDGLALYFGAGTRLSVL.

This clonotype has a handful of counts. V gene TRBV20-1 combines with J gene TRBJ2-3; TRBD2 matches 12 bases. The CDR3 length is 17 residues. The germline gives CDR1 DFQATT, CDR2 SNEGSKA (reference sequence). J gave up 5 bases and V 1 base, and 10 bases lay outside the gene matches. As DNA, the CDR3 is TGCAGTGCTAGAGCGATAGCTAGCGGGAGGGCCGGAGATACGCAGTATTTT. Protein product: CSARAIASGRAGDTQYF.

CDR3 protein: CSARGVREGVTDTQYF. The DNA for the CDR3 is TGCAGTGCTAGAGGCGTCCGGGAGGGGGTAACAGATACGCAGTATTTT. This chain joins TRBV20-1 and TRBJ2-3; TRBD2 matches 8 bases. V lost 1 base to trimming and J lost 3 bases; unmatched junction nucleotides: 9. Germline-derived CDR1 and CDR2 are DFQATT and SNEGSKA (reference sequence). The CDR3 is made up of 16 amino acids.

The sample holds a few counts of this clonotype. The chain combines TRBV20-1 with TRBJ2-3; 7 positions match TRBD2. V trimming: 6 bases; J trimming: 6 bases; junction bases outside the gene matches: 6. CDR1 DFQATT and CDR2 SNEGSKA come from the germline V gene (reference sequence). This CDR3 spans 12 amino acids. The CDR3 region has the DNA TGCAGTGCAACTACTAGCGCGGATACGCAGTATTTT. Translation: CSATTSADTQYF.

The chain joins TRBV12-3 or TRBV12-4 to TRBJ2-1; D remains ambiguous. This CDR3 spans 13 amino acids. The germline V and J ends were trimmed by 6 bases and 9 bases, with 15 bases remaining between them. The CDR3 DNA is TGTGCCAGCAGGGGATCCCCACCGAGTGAGCAGTTCTTC. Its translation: CASRGSPPSEQFF.

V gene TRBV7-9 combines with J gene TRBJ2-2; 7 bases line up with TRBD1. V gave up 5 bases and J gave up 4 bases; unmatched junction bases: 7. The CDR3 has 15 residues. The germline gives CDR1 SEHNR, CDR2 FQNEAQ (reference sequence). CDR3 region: CASSLDRVRTGELFF. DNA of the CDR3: TGTGCCAGCAGCCTAGACAGGGTTCGCACCGGGGAGCTGTTTTTT.

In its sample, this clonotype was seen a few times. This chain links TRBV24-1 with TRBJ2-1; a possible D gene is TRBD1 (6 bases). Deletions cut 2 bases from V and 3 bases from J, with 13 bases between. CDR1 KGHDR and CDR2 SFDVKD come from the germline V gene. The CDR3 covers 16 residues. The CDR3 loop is CATSDSLGHGYNEQFF. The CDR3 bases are TGTGCCACCAGTGATTCCCTGGGACACGGCTACAATGAGCAGTTCTTC.

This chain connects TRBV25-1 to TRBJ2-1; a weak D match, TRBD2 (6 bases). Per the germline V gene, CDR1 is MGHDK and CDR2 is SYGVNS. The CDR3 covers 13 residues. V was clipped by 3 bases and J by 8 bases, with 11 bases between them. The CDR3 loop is CASSEWGGDEQFF. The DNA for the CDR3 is TGTGCCAGCAGTGAGTGGGGCGGGGATGAGCAGTTCTTC.

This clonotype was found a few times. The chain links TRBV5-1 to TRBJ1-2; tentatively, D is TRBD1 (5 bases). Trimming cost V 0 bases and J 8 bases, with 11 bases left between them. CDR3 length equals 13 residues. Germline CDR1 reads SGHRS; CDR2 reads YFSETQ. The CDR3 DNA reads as TGCGCCAGCAGCTTGGTTACAGGCCAAGGCTACACCTTC. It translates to CASSLVTGQGYTF.

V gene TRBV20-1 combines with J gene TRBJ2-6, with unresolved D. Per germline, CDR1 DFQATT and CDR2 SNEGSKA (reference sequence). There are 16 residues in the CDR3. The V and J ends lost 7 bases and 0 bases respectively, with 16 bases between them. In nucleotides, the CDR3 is TGCAGTGTCCCAACGTTGGGCCTCTCTGGGGCCAACGTCCTGACTTTC. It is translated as CSVPTLGLSGANVLTF.

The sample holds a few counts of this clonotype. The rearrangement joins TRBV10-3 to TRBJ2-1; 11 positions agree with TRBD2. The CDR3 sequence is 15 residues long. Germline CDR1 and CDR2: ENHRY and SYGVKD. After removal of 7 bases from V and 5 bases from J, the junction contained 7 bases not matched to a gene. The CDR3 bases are TGTGCCATCAACACACCGGGACTAGCGGACAATGAGCAGTTCTTC. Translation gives CAINTPGLADNEQFF.

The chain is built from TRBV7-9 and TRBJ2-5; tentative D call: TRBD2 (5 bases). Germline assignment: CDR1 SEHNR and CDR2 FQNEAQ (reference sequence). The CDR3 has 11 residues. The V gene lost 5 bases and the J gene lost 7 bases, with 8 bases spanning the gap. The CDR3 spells CASSPDSTQYF. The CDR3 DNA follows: TGTGCCAGCAGCCCGGACTCGACCCAGTACTTC.